One and the same sample provided the 21 T cell receptor beta chains below, sequenced in a study of T cells in localized non-small cell lung cancer. TCRdb keeps only in-frame clones here, not all; method: immunoSEQ multiplex PCR. The sample shows 20,000 to 25,000 clones, roughly 90% of them seen only once. The sample here was peripheral blood, taken before any cancer treatment. These receptors originate from a man aged 40-75 years with stage I squamous cell lung carcinoma.

The table lists this clone with a few counts. V and J are TRBV7-2 and TRBJ1-1; TRBD1 might be the D (6 bases). The CDR3 length is 18 residues. The ends were cut back, 0 bases at V and 0 bases at J, with 17 bases in the middle. CDR1 SGHTA and CDR2 FQGNSA come from the germline V gene. This chain's CDR3 is CASSLAFRDRTMNTEAFF. In DNA, the CDR3 is TGTGCCAGCAGCTTAGCATTTCGAGACAGGACCATGAACACTGAAGCTTTCTTT.

CDR3 bases: TGTGCCAGCCAGGGGGCGGGAAACATTCAGTACTTC. As protein: CASQGAGNIQYF. The rearrangement uses TRBV27 and TRBJ2-4; 8 bases agree with TRBD1. This CDR3 has 12 amino acids. Germline CDR1 is MNHEY and CDR2 is SMNVEV (reference sequence). With V trimmed by 8 bases and J by 6 bases, 3 bases remained unmatched.

V gene TRBV6-5 combines with J gene TRBJ1-1, with TRBD1 matching 8 bases. The ends lost 4 bases at V and 5 bases at J; junction bases unmatched: 6. The CDR3 is 14 amino acids. Per the germline V gene, CDR1 is MNHEY and CDR2 is SVGAGI. In nucleotides, the CDR3 is TGTGCCAGCAGTTGGACAGGGCGAGGGACTGAAGCTTTCTTT. This codes for CASSWTGRGTEAFF.

V is TRBV9 and J is TRBJ1-5; D not resolved. Trimming took off 0 bases at V and 1 base at J, with 8 bases between the two ends. This CDR3 comprises 15 residues. Germline CDR1 is SGDLS and CDR2 is YYNGEE. This CDR3 is CASSVGDWSNQPQHF. As DNA, the CDR3 is TGTGCCAGCAGCGTAGGAGATTGGAGCAATCAGCCCCAGCATTTT.

V and J are TRBV14 and TRBJ1-2; TRBD1 might be the D (6 bases). The CDR3 is 13 amino acids. Trimming left V 4 bases short and J 4 bases short, with 10 bases between. Looked up from germline, CDR1 is SGHDN and CDR2 is FVKESK. CDR3 protein: CASSLRDIYGYTF. The CDR3 DNA sequence: TGTGCCAGCAGCCTCAGGGACATCTATGGCTACACCTTC.

The chain has TRBV27 and TRBJ2-3; maybe TRBD2 (5 bases). The CDR3 has 12 residues. The germline V gene encodes CDR1 MNHEY and CDR2 SMNVEV (reference sequence). Trimming shortened V by 5 bases and J by 6 bases, and 9 bases separated the two germline ends. Here the CDR3 DNA reads TGTGCCAGCAGTAATAGCGCGGATACGCAGTATTTT. Protein product: CASSNSADTQYF.

The rearrangement links TRBV11-2 to TRBJ2-3; D not certain. Germline V gives CDR1 SGHAT, CDR2 FQNNGV. V dropped 5 bases and J dropped 3 bases, with 12 bases sitting between them. This CDR3 is built from 14 residues. Here the CDR3 DNA reads TGTGCCAGCAGCGAGAGGCGAGCGACAGATACGCAGTATTTT. Its protein product is CASSERRATDTQYF.

V gene TRBV15 combines with J gene TRBJ1-2; no firm D call. The germline V and J ends were trimmed by 8 bases and 3 bases, with 7 bases remaining between them. CDR1 and CDR2 from the germline V gene are LNHNV and YYDKDF (reference sequence). This CDR3 spans 11 amino acids. CDR3: CATQAYYGYTF. The CDR3 nucleotides are TGTGCCACCCAGGCTTACTATGGCTACACCTTC. The full variable domain, its missing parts supplied by reference TRBV15 and TRBJ1-2, is DAMVIQNPRYQVTQFGKPVTLSCSQTLNHNVMYWYQQKSSQAPKLLFHYYDKDFNNEADTPDNFQSRRPNTSFCFLDIRSPGLGDTAMYLCATQAYYGYTFGSGTRLTVV.

The V and J genes are TRBV19 and TRBJ1-5; D gene unclear. Germline V gene lookup returns CDR1 LNHDA and CDR2 SQIVND (reference sequence). V was shortened by 6 bases and J by 4 bases, with 16 bases between the two germline ends. CDR3 length equals 15 residues. In DNA, the CDR3 is TGTGCCAGTAGAAAAGTGGATGGCTCTAATCAGCCCCAGCATTTT. Its translation is CASRKVDGSNQPQHF.

The chain couples TRBV7-2 to TRBJ2-5; D gene unclear. The CDR3 runs to 16 residues. Germline lookup yields CDR1 SGHTA and CDR2 FQGNSA. V lost 1 base and J lost 5, with 17 bases in between. The DNA for the CDR3 is TGTGCCAGCAGCTTAGTGTTGGTAGGGTGGTTGGAGACCCAGTACTTC. It translates to CASSLVLVGWLETQYF. The complete variable domain, with remaining parts taken from reference TRBV7-2 and TRBJ2-5, reads GAGVSQSPSNKVTEKGKDVELRCDPISGHTALYWYRQSLGQGLEFLIYFQGNSAPDKSGLPSDRFSAERTGGSVSTLTIQRTQQEDSAVYLCASSLVLVGWLETQYFGPGTRLLVL.

The genes are TRBV5-5 and TRBJ1-2; possible D gene TRBD1, 6 bases. V dropped 3 bases and J dropped 4 bases, with 13 bases sitting between them. Per the germline V gene, CDR1 is SGHKS and CDR2 is YYEKEE (reference sequence). This CDR3 has 14 amino acids. The CDR3 reads CASSSRGRRYGYTF. Here the CDR3 DNA reads TGTGCCAGCAGCTCTCGGGGGCGACGCTATGGCTACACCTTC. The whole variable domain, filled in from reference TRBV5-5 and TRBJ1-2, reads DAGVTQSPTHLIKTRGQQVTLRCSPISGHKSVSWYQQVLGQGPQFIFQYYEKEERGRGNFPDRFSARQFPNYSSELNVNALLLGDSALYLCASSSRGRRYGYTFGSGTRLTVV.

This clone has just one count. J is TRBJ2-7 and V is TRBV28; weak D call: TRBD1 (6 bases). The germline V gene encodes CDR1 MDHEN and CDR2 SYDVKM. Trimming left V 5 bases short and J 0 bases short, with 14 bases between. This CDR3 has 15 amino acids. This chain's CDR3 is CASSEPGQSSYEQYF. The CDR3, as DNA: TGTGCCAGCAGTGAACCGGGACAAAGCTCCTACGAGCAGTACTTC.

This sequence joins TRBV9 and TRBJ2-2, with D possibly matching TRBD1 (5 bases). CDR3 length equals 19 residues. Germline V gives CDR1 SGDLS, CDR2 YYNGEE. V dropped 3 bases and J dropped 3 bases, with 24 bases sitting between them. The CDR3 DNA reads TGTGCCAGCAGCGCGTCGGGCAGGGCCGACTCTTACGACACCGGGGAGCTGTTTTTT. Protein sequence: CASSASGRADSYDTGELFF.

The chain couples TRBV7-9 to TRBJ1-1; 8 nucleotides align to TRBD1. Germline CDR1 reads SEHNR; CDR2 reads FQNEAQ (reference sequence). This CDR3 has 11 amino acids. V lost 5 bases to trimming and J lost 12 bases; unmatched junction nucleotides: 5. This CDR3 is CASSADRAPFF. CDR3 bases: TGTGCCAGCAGCGCGGACAGGGCGCCTTTCTTT.

This clone was recorded once. V and J are TRBV2 and TRBJ2-3; perhaps D is TRBD1 or TRBD2 (6 bases each). V lost 8 bases and J lost 1, with 19 bases in between. The CDR3 runs to 16 residues. Germline-derived CDR1 and CDR2 are SNHLY and FYNNEI. CDR3 loop: CASRQARGPRTDTQYF. In nucleotides, the CDR3 is TGTGCCAGCCGGCAGGCTCGGGGGCCTCGCACAGATACGCAGTATTTT.

This chain uses TRBV7-8 with TRBJ1-2; D uncertain. The CDR3 is 14 amino acids. Germline V gene lookup returns CDR1 SGHVS and CDR2 FQNEAQ. The V and J ends lost 2 bases and 0 bases respectively, with 7 bases between them. The CDR3 region is CASSLTPPNYGYTF. The CDR3 DNA reads TGTGCCAGCAGCTTAACCCCCCCTAACTATGGCTACACCTTC.

V and J are TRBV6-5 and TRBJ1-1; weak D call: TRBD1 (5 bases). The CDR3 is 14 amino acids. Germline V gives CDR1 MNHEY, CDR2 SVGAGI. Deletions cut 5 bases from V and 5 bases from J, with 15 bases between. CDR3 sequence: CASSPPPGRTEAFF. For the CDR3, the DNA is TGTGCCAGCAGTCCCCCGCCGGGACGGACTGAAGCTTTCTTT.

This rearrangement joins TRBV19 to TRBJ2-1; 7 bases fit TRBD1. This CDR3 comprises 15 residues. Looked up from germline, CDR1 is LNHDA and CDR2 is SQIVND (reference sequence). Germline trimming cut 2 bases from V and 3 bases from J; bases unmatched to any gene: 4. The CDR3 region has the DNA TGTGCCAGTAGTATAAGGGACAGCGACTACAATGAGCAGTTCTTC. It specifies CASSIRDSDYNEQFF.

J is TRBJ2-2 and V is TRBV19, with D uncertain. CDR3 length: 16 residues. CDR1 is LNHDA and CDR2 is SQIVND in the germline V gene (reference sequence). The ends were cut back, 1 base at V and 3 bases at J, with 12 bases in the middle. In nucleotides, the CDR3 is TGTGCCAGTAGTATAGCCGCAGGAACCGACACCGGGGAGCTGTTTTTT. Its protein is CASSIAAGTDTGELFF.

The V gene is TRBV2, the J gene TRBJ1-1; D unclear. Germline-derived CDR1 and CDR2 are SNHLY and FYNNEI. This CDR3 comprises 12 residues. V gave up 7 bases and J gave up 6 bases, with 12 bases separating them. The CDR3 nucleotides are TGTGCCAGCATCGAGGGCCCTTCTGAAGCTTTCTTT. Translating it yields CASIEGPSEAFF.

This chain connects TRBV29-1 to TRBJ1-4; TRBD1 agrees at 7 bases. The ends lost 7 bases at V and 7 bases at J; junction bases unmatched: 9. The CDR3 has 13 residues. Germline V lookup: CDR1 SQVTM, CDR2 ANQGSEA. CDR3 protein: CSGGGGEREKLFF. The CDR3 DNA reads TGCAGCGGGGGAGGGGGCGAACGTGAAAAACTGTTTTTT.